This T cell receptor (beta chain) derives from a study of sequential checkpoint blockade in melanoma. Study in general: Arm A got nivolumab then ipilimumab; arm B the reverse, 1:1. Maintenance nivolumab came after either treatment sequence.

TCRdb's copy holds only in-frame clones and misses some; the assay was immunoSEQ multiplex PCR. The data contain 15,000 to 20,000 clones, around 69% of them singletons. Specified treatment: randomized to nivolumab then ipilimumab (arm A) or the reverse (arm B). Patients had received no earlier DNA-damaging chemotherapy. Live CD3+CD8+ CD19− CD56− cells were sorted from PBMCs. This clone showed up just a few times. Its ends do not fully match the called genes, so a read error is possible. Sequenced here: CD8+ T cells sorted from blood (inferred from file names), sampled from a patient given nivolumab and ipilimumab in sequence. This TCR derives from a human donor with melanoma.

This chain's CDR3 is CASSSRGPEPDF. The CDR3 DNA sequence: TGTGCCAGCAGCTCCCGAGGCCCGGAACCGGACTTC. The chain has TRBV7-2 and TRBJ2-7; D gene ambiguous. This CDR3 is built from 12 residues. Germline lookup yields CDR1 SGHTA and CDR2 FQGNSA.